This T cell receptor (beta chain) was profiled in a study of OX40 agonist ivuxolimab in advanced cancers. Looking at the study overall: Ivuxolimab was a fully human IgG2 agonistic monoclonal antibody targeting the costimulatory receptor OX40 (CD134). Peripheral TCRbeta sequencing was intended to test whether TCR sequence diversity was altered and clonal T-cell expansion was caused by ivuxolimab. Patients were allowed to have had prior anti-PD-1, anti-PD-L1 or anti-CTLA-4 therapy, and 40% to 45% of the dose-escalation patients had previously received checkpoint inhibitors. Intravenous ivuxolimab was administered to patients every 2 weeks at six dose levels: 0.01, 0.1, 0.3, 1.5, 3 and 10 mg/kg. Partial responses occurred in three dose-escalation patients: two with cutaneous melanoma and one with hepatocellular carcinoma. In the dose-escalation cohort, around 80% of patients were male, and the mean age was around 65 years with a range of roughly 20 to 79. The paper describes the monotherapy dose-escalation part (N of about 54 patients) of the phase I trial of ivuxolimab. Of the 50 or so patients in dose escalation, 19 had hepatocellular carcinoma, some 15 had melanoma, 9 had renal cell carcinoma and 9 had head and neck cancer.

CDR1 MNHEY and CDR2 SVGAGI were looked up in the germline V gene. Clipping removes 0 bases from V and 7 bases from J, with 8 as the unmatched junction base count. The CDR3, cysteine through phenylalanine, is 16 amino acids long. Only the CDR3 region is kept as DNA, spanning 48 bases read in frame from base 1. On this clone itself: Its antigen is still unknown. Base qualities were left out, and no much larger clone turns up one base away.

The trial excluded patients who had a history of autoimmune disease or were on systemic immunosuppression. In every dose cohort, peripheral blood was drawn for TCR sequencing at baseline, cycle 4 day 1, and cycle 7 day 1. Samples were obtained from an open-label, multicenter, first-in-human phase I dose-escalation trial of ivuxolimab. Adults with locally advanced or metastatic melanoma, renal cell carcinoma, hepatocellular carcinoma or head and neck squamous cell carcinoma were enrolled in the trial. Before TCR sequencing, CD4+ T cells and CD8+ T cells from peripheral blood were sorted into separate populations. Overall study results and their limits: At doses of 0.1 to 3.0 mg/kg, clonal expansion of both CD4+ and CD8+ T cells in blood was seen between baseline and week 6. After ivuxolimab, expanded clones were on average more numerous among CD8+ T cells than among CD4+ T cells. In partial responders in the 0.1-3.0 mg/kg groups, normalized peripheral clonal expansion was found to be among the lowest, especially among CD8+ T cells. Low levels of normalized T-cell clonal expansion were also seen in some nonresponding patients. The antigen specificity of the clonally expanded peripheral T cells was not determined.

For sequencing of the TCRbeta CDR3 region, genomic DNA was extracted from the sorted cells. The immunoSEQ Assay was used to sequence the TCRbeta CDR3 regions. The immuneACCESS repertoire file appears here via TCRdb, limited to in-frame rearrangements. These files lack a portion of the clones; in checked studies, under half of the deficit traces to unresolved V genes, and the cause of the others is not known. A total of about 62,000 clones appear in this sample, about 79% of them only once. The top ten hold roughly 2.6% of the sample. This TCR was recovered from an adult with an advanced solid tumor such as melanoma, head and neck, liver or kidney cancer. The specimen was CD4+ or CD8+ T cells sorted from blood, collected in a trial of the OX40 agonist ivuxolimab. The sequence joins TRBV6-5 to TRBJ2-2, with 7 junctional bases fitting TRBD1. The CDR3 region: CASSYSRTGAVGELFF. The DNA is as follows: TGTGCCAGCAGTTACTCGAGGACAGGAGCGGTCGGGGAGCTGTTTTTT.